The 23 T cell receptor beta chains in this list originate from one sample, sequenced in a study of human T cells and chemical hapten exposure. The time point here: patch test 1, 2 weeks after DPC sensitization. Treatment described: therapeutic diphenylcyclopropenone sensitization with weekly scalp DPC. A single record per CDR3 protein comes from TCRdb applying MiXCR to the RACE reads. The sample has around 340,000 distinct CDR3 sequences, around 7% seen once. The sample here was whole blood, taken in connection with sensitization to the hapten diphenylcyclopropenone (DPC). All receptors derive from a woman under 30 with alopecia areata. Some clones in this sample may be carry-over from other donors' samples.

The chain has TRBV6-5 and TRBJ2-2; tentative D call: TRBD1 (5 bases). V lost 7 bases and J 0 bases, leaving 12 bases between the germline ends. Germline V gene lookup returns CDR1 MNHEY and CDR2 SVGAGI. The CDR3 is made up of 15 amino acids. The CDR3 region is CASIPTVANTGELFF. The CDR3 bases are TGTGCCAGCATTCCGACAGTAGCGAACACCGGGGAGCTGTTTTTT.

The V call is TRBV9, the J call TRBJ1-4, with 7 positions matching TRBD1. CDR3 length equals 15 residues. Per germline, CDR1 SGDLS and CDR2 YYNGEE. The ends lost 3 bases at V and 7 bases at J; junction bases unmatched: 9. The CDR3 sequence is CASSGSDRAGEKLFF. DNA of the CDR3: TGTGCCAGCAGCGGCTCTGACAGGGCCGGTGAAAAACTGTTTTTT.

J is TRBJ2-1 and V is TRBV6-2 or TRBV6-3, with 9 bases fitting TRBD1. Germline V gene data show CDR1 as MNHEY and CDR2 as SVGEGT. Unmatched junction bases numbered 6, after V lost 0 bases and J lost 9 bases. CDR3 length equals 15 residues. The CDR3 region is CASSYSGTGSREQFF. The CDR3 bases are TGTGCCAGCAGTTACTCGGGGACAGGGTCGCGTGAGCAGTTCTTC.

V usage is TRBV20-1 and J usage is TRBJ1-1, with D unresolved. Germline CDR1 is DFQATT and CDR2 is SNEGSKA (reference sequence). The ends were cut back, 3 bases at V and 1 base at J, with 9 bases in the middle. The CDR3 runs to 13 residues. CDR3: CSASLSRNTEAFF. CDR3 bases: TGCAGTGCTAGCCTGAGTCGGAACACTGAAGCTTTCTTT.

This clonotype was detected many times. The CDR3 is CASSERGSRLETQYF. CDR3 nucleotide sequence: TGTGCCAGCAGTGAAAGGGGGTCACGTTTGGAGACCCAGTACTTC. The chain has TRBV25-1 and TRBJ2-5; D perhaps matches TRBD1 (6 bases). The V and J ends lost 2 bases and 5 bases respectively, with 15 bases between them. Germline V CDR1 and CDR2: MGHDK, SYGVNS. This CDR3 comprises 15 residues.

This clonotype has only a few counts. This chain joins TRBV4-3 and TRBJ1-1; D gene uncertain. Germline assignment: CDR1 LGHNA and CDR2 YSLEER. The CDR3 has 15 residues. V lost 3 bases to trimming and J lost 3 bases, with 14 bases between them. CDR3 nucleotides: TGCGCCAGCAGCCACGTTCTAGGATCGTACACTGAAGCTTTCTTT. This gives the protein CASSHVLGSYTEAFF.

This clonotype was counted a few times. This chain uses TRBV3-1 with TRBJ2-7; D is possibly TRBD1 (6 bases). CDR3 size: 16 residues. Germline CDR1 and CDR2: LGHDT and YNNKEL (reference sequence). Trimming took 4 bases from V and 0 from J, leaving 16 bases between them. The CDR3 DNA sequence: TGTGCCAGCAGCCCCACCAGGGGCACCACCTCCTACGAGCAGTACTTC. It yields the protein CASSPTRGTTSYEQYF.

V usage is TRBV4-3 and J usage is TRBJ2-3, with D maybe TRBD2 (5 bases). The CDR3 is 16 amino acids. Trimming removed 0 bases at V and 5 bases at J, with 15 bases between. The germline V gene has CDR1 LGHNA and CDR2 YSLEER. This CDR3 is CASSQDLVGEGDTQYF. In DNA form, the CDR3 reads TGCGCCAGCAGCCAAGATTTAGTAGGAGAGGGAGATACGCAGTATTTT.

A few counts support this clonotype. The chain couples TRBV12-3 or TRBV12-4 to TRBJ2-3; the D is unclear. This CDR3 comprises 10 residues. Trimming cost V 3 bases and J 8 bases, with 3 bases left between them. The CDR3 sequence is CASSFGTQYF. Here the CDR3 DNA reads TGTGCCAGCAGTTTCGGTACGCAGTATTTT.

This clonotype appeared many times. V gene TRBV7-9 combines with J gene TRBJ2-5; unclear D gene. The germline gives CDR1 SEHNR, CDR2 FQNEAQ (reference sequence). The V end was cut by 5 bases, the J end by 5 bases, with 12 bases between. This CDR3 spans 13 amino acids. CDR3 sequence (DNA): TGTGCCAGCAGCCCGTGGGCCGGGGAGACCCAGTACTTC. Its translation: CASSPWAGETQYF. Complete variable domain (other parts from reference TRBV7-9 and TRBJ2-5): DTGVSQNPRHKITKRGQNVTFRCDPISEHNRLYWYRQTLGQGPEFLTYFQNEAQLEKSRLLSDRFSAERPKGSFSTLEIQRTEQGDSAMYLCASSPWAGETQYFGPGTRLLVL.

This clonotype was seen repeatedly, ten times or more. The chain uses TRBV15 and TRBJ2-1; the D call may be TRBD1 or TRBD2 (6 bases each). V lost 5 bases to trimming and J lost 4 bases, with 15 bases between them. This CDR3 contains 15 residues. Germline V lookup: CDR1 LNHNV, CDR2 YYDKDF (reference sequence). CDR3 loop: CATSPRGGIYNEQFF. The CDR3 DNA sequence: TGTGCCACCAGCCCCCGAGGGGGGATTTACAATGAGCAGTTCTTC. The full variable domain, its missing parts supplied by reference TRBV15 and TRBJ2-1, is DAMVIQNPRYQVTQFGKPVTLSCSQTLNHNVMYWYQQKSSQAPKLLFHYYDKDFNNEADTPDNFQSRRPNTSFCFLDIRSPGLGDTAMYLCATSPRGGIYNEQFFGPGTRLTVL.

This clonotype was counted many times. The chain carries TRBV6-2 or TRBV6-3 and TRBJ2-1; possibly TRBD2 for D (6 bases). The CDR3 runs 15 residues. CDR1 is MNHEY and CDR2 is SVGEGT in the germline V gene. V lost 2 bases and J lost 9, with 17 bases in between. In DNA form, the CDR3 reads TGTGCCAGCAGTTACCTGCAGGAGGGATTGGTTGAGCAGTTCTTC. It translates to CASSYLQEGLVEQFF.

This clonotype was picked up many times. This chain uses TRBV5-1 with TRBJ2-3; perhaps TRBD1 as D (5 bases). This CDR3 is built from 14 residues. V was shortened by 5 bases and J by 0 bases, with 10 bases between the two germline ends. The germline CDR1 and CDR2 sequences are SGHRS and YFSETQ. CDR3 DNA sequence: TGCGCCAGCAGAACGACAGCTAGCACAGATACGCAGTATTTT. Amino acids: CASRTTASTDTQYF.

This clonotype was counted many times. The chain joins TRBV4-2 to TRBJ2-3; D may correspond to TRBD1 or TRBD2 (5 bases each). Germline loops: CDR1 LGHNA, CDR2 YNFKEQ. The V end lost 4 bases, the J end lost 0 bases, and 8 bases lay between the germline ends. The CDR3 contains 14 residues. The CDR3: CASSRDHSTDTQYF. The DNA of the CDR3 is TGTGCCAGCAGCCGGGACCATAGCACAGATACGCAGTATTTT.

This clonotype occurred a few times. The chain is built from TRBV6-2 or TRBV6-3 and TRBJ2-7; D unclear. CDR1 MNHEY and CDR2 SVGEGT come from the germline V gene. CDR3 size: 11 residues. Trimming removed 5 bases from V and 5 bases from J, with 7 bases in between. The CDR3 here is CASSRLDEQYF. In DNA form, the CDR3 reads TGTGCCAGCAGTCGTCTCGACGAGCAGTACTTC.

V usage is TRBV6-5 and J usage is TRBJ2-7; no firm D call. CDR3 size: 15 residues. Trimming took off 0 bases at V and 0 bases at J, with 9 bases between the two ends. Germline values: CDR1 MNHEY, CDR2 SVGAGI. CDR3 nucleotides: TGTGCCAGCAGTTACTCGCCCGAGAGCTCCTACGAGCAGTACTTC. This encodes CASSYSPESSYEQYF.

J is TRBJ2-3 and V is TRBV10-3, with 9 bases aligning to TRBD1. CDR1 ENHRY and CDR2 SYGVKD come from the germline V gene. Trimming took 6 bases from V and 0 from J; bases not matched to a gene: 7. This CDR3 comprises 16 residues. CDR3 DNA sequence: TGTGCCATCAGCTCACCGGGACAGGGTAGCACAGATACGCAGTATTTT. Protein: CAISSPGQGSTDTQYF.

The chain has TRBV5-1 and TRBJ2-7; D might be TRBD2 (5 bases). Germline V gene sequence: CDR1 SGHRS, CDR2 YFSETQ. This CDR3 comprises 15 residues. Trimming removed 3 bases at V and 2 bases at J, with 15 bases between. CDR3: CASSSLYGDAYEQYF. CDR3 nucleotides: TGCGCCAGCAGCTCCCTTTACGGGGATGCCTACGAGCAGTACTTC.

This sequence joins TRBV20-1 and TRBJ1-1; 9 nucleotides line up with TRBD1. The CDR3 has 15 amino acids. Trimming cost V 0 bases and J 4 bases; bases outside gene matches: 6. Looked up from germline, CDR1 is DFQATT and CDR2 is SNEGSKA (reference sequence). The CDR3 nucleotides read TGCAGTGCTAGAGATTGGGGACAGGGCGGCACTGAAGCTTTCTTT. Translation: CSARDWGQGGTEAFF.

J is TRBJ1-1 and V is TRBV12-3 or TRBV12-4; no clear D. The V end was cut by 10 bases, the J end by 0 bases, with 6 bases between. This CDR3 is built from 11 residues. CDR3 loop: CAIAMNTEAFF. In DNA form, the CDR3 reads TGTGCCATCGCCATGAACACTGAAGCTTTCTTT.

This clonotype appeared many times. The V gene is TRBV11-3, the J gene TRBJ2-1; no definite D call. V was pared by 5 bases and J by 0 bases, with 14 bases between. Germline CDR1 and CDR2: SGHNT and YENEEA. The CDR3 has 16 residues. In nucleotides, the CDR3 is TGTGCCAGCAGCCCGCAAATTACCGACTCCTACAATGAGCAGTTCTTC. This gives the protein CASSPQITDSYNEQFF.

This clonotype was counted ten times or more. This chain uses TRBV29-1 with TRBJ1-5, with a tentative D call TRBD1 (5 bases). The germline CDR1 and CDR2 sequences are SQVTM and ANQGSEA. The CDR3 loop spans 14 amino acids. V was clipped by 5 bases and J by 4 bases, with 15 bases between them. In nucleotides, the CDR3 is TGCAGCGTTAGAAGCGGGGCAGTTAATCAGCCCCAGCATTTT. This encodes CSVRSGAVNQPQHF.

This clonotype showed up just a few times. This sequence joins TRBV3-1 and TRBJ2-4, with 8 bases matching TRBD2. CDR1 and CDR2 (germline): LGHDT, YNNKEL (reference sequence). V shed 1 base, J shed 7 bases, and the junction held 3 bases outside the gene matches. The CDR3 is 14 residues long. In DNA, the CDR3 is TGTGCCAGCAGCCAAGCCGAGCGGGGGAACATTCAGTACTTC. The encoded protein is CASSQAERGNIQYF.